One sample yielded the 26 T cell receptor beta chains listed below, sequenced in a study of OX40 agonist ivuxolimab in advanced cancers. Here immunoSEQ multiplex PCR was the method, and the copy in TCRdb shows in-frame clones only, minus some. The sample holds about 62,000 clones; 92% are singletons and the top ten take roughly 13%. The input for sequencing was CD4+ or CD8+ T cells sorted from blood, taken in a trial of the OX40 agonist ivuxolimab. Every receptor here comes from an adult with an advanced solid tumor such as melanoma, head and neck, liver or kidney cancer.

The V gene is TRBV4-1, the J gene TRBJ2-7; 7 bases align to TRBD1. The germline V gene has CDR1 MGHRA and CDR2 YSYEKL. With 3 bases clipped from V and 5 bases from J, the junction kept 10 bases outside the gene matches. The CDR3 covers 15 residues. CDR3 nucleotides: TGCGCCAGCAGCCAGACGACAGGGTTGATACACGAGCAGTACTTC. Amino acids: CASSQTTGLIHEQYF.

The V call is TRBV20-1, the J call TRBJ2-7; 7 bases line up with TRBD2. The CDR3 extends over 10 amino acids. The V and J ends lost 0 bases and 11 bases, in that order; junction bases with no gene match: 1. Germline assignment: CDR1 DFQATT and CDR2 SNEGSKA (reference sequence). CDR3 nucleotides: TGCAGTGCTAGAGATACTAGCGAGTACTTC. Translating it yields CSARDTSEYF.

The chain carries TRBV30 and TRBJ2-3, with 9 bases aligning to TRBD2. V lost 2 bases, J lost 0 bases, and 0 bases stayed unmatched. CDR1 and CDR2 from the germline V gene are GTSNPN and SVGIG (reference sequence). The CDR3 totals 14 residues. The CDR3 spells CAWSTSGSTDTQYF. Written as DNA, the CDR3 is TGTGCCTGGAGTACTAGCGGGAGCACAGATACGCAGTATTTT. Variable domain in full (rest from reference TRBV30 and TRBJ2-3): SQTIHQWPATLVQPVGSPLSLECTVEGTSNPNLYWYRQAAGRGLQLLFYSVGIGQISSEVPQNLSASRPQDRQFILSSKKLLLSDSGFYLCAWSTSGSTDTQYFGPGTRLTVL.

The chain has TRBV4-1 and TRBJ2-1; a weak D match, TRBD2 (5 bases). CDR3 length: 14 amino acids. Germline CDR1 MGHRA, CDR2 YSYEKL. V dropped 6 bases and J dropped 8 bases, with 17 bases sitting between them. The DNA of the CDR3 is TGCGCCAGCAGGGTGCGGGTGGTAGCCGATGAGCAGTTCTTC. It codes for CASRVRVVADEQFF.

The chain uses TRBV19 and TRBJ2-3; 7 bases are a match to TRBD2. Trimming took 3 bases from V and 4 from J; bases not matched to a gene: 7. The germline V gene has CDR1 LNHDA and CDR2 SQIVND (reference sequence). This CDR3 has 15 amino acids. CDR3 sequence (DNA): TGTGCCAGTAGTATGCTGGGGGGGGGATCAGATACGCAGTATTTT. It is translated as CASSMLGGGSDTQYF.

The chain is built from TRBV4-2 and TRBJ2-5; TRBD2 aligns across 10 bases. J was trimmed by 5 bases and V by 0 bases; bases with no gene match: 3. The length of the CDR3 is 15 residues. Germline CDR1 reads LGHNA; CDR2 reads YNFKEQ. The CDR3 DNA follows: TGTGCCAGCAGCCAAGAAGCGGGAGGGCCGGAGACCCAGTACTTC. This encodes CASSQEAGGPETQYF.

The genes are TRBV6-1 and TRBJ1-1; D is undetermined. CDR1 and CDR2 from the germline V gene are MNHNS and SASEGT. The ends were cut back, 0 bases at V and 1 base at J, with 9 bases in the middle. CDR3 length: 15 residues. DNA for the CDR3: TGTGCCAGCAGTGAAGCGGGCTTTGGGAACACTGAAGCTTTCTTT. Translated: CASSEAGFGNTEAFF.

Written as DNA, the CDR3 is TGCGCCAGCAGCATATACCAACAGGGTGGTAACACTGAAGCTTTCTTT. Amino acids: CASSIYQQGGNTEAFF. V and J are TRBV5-1 and TRBJ1-1; the D gene is possibly TRBD1 (6 bases). The V gene lost 4 bases and the J gene lost 2 bases, with 18 bases spanning the gap. CDR1 SGHRS and CDR2 YFSETQ come from the germline V gene. The CDR3 spans 16 residues.

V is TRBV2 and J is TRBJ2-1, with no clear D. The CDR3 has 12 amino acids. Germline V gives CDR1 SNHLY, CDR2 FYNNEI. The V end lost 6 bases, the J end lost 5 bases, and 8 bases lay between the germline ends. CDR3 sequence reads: CASRVTNNEQFF. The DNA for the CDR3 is TGTGCCAGCAGGGTGACGAACAATGAGCAGTTCTTC.

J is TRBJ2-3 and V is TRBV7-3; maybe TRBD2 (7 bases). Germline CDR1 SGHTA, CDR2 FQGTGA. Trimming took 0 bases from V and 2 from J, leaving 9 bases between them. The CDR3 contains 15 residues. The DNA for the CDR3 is TGTGCCAGCAGCTTAACGGGGGGGGCCACAGATACGCAGTATTTT. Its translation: CASSLTGGATDTQYF.

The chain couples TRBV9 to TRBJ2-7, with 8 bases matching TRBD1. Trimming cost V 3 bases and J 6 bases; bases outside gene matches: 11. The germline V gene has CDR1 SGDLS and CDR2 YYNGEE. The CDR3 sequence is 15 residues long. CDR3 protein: CASSGDRDRFREQYF. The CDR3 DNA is TGTGCCAGCAGCGGCGACCGGGACAGGTTTCGCGAGCAGTACTTC.

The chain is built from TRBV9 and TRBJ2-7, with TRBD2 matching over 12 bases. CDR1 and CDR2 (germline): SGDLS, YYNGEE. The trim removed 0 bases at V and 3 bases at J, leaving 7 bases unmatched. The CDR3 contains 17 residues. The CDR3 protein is CASSVGPLAGGVYEQYF. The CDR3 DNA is TGTGCCAGCAGCGTAGGTCCCCTAGCGGGAGGGGTCTACGAGCAGTACTTC.

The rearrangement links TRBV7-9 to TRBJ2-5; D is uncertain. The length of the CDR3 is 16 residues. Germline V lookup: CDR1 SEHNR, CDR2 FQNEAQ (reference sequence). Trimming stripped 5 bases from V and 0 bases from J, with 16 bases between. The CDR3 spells CASSPPTSSYQETQYF. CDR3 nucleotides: TGTGCCAGCAGCCCACCGACATCGTCTTACCAAGAGACCCAGTACTTC. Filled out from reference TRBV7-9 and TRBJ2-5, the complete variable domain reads DTGVSQNPRHKITKRGQNVTFRCDPISEHNRLYWYRQTLGQGPEFLTYFQNEAQLEKSRLLSDRFSAERPKGSFSTLEIQRTEQGDSAMYLCASSPPTSSYQETQYFGPGTRLLVL.

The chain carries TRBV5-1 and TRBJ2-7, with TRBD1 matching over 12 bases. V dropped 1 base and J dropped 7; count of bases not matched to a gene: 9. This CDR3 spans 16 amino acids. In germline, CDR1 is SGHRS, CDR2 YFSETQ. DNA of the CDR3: TGCGCCAGCAGCTTGTGGGGGACAGGGGGCGCGAGGGAGCAGTACTTC. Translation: CASSLWGTGGAREQYF. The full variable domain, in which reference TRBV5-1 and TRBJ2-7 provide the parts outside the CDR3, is KAGVTQTPRYLIKTRGQQVTLSCSPISGHRSVSWYQQTPGQGLQFLFEYFSETQRNKGNFPGRFSGRQFSNSRSEMNVSTLELGDSALYLCASSLWGTGGAREQYFGPGTRLTVT.

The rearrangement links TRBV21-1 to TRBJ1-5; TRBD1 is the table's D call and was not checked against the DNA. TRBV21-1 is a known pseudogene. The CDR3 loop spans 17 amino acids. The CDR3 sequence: CASSKKWKTGTLGPQHF. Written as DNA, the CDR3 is TGTGCCAGCAGCAAAAAGTGGAAGACAGGGACTCTGGGGCCCCAGCATTTT.

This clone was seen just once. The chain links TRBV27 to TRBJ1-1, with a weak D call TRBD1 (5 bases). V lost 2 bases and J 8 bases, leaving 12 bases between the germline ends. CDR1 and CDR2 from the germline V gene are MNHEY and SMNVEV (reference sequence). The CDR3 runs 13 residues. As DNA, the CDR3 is TGTGCCAGCAGTTTAGGGGCAGGGACCGAAGCTTTCTTT. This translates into CASSLGAGTEAFF.

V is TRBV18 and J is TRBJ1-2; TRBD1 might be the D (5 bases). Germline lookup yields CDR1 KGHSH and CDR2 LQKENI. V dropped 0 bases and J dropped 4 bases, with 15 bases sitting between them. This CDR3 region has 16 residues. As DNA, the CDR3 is TGTGCCAGCTCACCACCGGGTGGGGACGCCAGCTATGGCTACACCTTC. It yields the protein CASSPPGGDASYGYTF.

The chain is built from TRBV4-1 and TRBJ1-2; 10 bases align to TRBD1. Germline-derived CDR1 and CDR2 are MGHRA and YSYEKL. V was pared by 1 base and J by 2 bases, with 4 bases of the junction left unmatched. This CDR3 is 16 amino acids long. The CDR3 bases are TGCGCCAGCAGCCAAGCGAAGGGACAGGGGAACTATGGCTACACCTTC. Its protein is CASSQAKGQGNYGYTF.

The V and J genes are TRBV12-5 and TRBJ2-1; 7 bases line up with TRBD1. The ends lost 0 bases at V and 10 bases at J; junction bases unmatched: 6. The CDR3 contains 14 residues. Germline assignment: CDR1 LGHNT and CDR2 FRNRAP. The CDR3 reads CASGLVLTGDEQFF. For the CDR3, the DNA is TGTGCTAGTGGTTTGGTACTTACAGGGGACGAGCAGTTCTTC.

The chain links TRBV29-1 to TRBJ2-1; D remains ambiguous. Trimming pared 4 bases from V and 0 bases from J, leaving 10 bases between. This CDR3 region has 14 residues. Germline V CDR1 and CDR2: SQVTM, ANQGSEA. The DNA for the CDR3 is TGCAGCGTTGCCGGGCGTAGCTCCTACAATGAGCAGTTCTTC. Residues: CSVAGRSSYNEQFF.

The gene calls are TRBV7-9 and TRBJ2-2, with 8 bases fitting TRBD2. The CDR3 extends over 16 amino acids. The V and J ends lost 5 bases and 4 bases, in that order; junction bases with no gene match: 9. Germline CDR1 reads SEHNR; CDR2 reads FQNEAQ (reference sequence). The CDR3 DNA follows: TGTGCCAGCAGCCGAGAGCGGGAGCGAAGCACCGGGGAGCTGTTTTTT. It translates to CASSRERERSTGELFF. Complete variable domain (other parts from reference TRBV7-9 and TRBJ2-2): DTGVSQNPRHKITKRGQNVTFRCDPISEHNRLYWYRQTLGQGPEFLTYFQNEAQLEKSRLLSDRFSAERPKGSFSTLEIQRTEQGDSAMYLCASSRERERSTGELFFGEGSRLTVL.

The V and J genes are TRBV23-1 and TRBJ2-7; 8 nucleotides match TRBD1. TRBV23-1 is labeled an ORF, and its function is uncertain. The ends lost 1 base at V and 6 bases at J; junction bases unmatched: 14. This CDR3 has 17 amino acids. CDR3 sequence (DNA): TGCGCCAGCAGTCAATTGTACAGGGTAGGCAGGGGGCGCGAGCAGTACTTC. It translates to CASSQLYRVGRGREQYF.

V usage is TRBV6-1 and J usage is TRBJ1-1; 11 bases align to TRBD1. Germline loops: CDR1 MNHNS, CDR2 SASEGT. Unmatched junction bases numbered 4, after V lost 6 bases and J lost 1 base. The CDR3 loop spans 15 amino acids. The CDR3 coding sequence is TGTGCCAGCAGAGGGACAGGGGGTCCGAACACTGAAGCTTTCTTT. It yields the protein CASRGTGGPNTEAFF.

CDR3 sequence (DNA): TGTGCCAGTAGTCCGCTCCCCGGGGGTTTCAATGAGCAGTTCTTC. Its translation: CASSPLPGGFNEQFF. The chain recombines TRBV19 with TRBJ2-1; tentative D call: TRBD2 (6 bases). The CDR3 consists of 15 residues. Trimming stripped 5 bases from V and 6 bases from J, with 17 bases between. Looked up from germline, CDR1 is LNHDA and CDR2 is SQIVND (reference sequence).

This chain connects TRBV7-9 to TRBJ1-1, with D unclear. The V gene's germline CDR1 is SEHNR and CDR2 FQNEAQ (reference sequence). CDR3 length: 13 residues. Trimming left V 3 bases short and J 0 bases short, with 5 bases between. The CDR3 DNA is TGTGCCAGCAGCTTCCTAATGAACACTGAAGCTTTCTTT. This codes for CASSFLMNTEAFF.

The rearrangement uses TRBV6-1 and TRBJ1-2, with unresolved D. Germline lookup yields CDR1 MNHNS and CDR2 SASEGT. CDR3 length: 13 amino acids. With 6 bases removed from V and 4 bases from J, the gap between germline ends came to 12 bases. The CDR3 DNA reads TGTGCCAGCAGCCGGGCAGCCTTCTATGGCTACACCTTC. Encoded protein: CASSRAAFYGYTF.